The rows below give T cell receptor beta chains drawn from one sample of a study of blood T cell repertoires in COVID-19. Clones were sequenced by immunoSEQ multiplex PCR, and TCRdb holds only the in-frame ones, with some missing. In the table there are about 220,000 clones, roughly 86% of which are singletons. Input material: PBMCs or T cells enriched from blood (not recorded which). The receptors derive from a woman between 25 and 40 years old with acute COVID-19. CDR3s include the opening cysteine and the closing phenylalanine or tryptophan. The D gene is left open where the match is weak. A clone size is listed for some rows: how often the clone was seen (once, few, many), or a class if it is expanded.

v_gene	abundance	d_gene	j_gene	CDR3aa	CDR3nt
TRBV6-5	.	TRBD1	TRBJ1-3	CASSRGGTGNTIYF	TGTGCCAGCAGTAGAGGGGGCACTGGAAACACCATATATTTT
TRBV12-5	.	TRBD1	TRBJ2-7	CASGLVPGQGAIFRQYF	TGTGCTAGTGGTTTGGTACCGGGACAGGGGGCAATCTTTCGGCAGTACTTC
TRBV19	.	.	TRBJ1-3	CASSTPGRGRNTIYF	TGTGCCAGTAGCACCCCAGGCAGGGGAAGGAACACCATATATTTT
TRBV5-5	few	.	TRBJ2-7	CASSLRGMGYEQYF	TGTGCCAGCAGCTTGAGGGGTATGGGCTACGAGCAGTACTTC
TRBV5-8	.	.	TRBJ1-1	CASSLEGDRTEAFF	TGTGCCAGCAGCTTGGAAGGGGATAGGACTGAAGCTTTCTTT
TRBV10-2	once	.	TRBJ1-5	CASTIGASSNQPQHF	TGCGCCAGCACCATTGGGGCAAGTAGCAATCAGCCCCAGCATTTT
TRBV2	few	TRBD1	TRBJ1-1	CATTSSGGWFTEAFF	TGTGCCACAACCTCGTCAGGGGGGTGGTTCACTGAAGCTTTCTTT
TRBV6-5	.	TRBD1	TRBJ1-2	CASSSTGGIYGYTF	TGTGCCAGCAGCTCGACAGGGGGCATCTATGGCTACACCTTC
TRBV27	.	.	TRBJ1-1	CASSPGLGTEAFF	TGTGCCAGCAGTCCAGGGTTGGGGACTGAAGCTTTCTTT
TRBV7-9	.	.	TRBJ2-7	CASSPEASYEQYF	TGTGCCAGCAGCCCGGAGGCATCCTACGAGCAGTACTTC
TRBV5-8	.	TRBD1	TRBJ1-5	CASSSLTGDSNQPQHF	TGTGCCAGCAGCTCGTTAACAGGGGATAGCAATCAGCCCCAGCATTTT
TRBV2	.	.	TRBJ1-2	CARSGVALLVRGDYGYTF	TGTGCCAGAAGTGGGGTGGCGCTTCTCGTTCGGGGGGACTATGGCTACACCTTC
TRBV11-2	.	.	TRBJ1-5	CASSLQGSGNQPQHF	TGTGCCAGCAGCCTGCAGGGAAGTGGCAATCAGCCCCAGCATTTT
TRBV27	.	.	TRBJ2-5	CASSLVGKRYQETQYF	TGTGCCAGCAGTTTAGTAGGAAAGAGGTACCAAGAGACCCAGTACTTC
TRBV29-1	.	TRBD1	TRBJ1-4	CSVEDQGQGYNEKLFF	TGCAGCGTTGAAGATCAGGGACAGGGCTATAATGAAAAACTGTTTTTT
TRBV19	.	TRBD1	TRBJ2-7	CASSIASGTGIYEQYF	TGTGCCAGTAGTATAGCGTCCGGGACAGGGATCTACGAGCAGTACTTC
TRBV7-2	.	TRBD1	TRBJ1-5	CASRDTGGWQPQHF	TGTGCCAGCAGAGATACAGGGGGCTGGCAGCCCCAGCATTTT
TRBV27	.	TRBD1	TRBJ2-7	CASSLSSDRWGEQYF	TGTGCCAGCAGTTTATCCTCGGACAGGTGGGGCGAGCAGTACTTC
TRBV14	.	TRBD2	TRBJ2-1	CASSQAWGGSEQFF	TGTGCCAGCAGCCAAGCCTGGGGGGGAAGTGAGCAGTTCTTC
TRBV10-1	.	.	TRBJ2-2	CASSLSGNTGELFF	TGCGCCAGCAGCCTTAGCGGGAACACCGGGGAGCTGTTTTTT
TRBV7-9	.	.	TRBJ1-2	CASSRSEDSYGYTF	TGTGCCAGCAGCCGGAGCGAGGACAGCTATGGCTACACCTTC
TRBV5-1	.	TRBD1	TRBJ1-4	CASSSDRGDNEKLFF	TGCGCCAGCAGCTCGGACAGGGGGGATAATGAAAAACTGTTTTTT
TRBV7-8	.	.	TRBJ1-2	CASSRDIAGYTF	TGTGCCAGCAGCCGAGACATTGCTGGCTACACCTTC
TRBV28	.	TRBD1	TRBJ1-2	CASSSGTGGRYGYTF	TGTGCCAGCAGTTCCGGGACAGGGGGCCGTTATGGCTACACCTTC
TRBV29-1	.	.	TRBJ1-3	CSVVRGSGNTIYF	TGCAGCGTTGTCCGGGGATCTGGAAACACCATATATTTT
TRBV14	.	.	TRBJ1-5	CASSFASDQPQHF	TGTGCCAGCAGTTTTGCCAGCGATCAGCCCCAGCATTTT
TRBV3-1/TRBV3-2	once	.	TRBJ1-1	CASSQGDRQAFF	TGTGCCAGCAGCCAGGGCGACAGGCAAGCTTTCTTT
TRBV10-3	.	.	TRBJ1-2	CAIRKGREGYTF	TGTGCCATCAGGAAGGGGCGGGAGGGCTACACCTTC
TRBV7-2	.	.	TRBJ1-2	CASSLVGGRGLLDGYTF	TGTGCCAGCAGCTTAGTGGGCGGACGGGGACTCCTGGATGGCTACACCTTC
TRBV29-1	.	.	TRBJ2-1	CSVAKGGNEQFF	TGCAGCGTGGCGAAAGGGGGCAATGAGCAGTTCTTC
TRBV6-2/TRBV6-3	.	TRBD2	TRBJ2-7	CASSPRLALSYEQYF	TGTGCCAGCAGCCCTCGACTAGCGCTATCCTACGAGCAGTACTTC
TRBV2	.	TRBD2	TRBJ2-6	CASSDGRAAGANVLTF	TGTGCCAGCAGTGATGGGAGGGCGGCTGGGGCCAACGTCCTGACTTTC
TRBV7-9	.	.	TRBJ1-1	CASTEGQTNTEAFF	TGTGCCAGCACCGAAGGACAGACGAACACTGAAGCTTTCTTT
TRBV2	.	.	TRBJ1-4	CASRLASRKLFF	TGTGCCAGCAGACTTGCCTCGAGGAAACTGTTTTTT
TRBV5-1	.	.	TRBJ2-1	CASKKGNEQFF	TGCGCCAGCAAGAAGGGGAATGAGCAGTTCTTC
TRBV29-1	.	.	TRBJ2-3	CSVEGPFFQRGTDTQYF	TGCAGCGTTGAAGGACCGTTTTTCCAGCGGGGCACAGATACGCAGTATTTT
TRBV19	.	.	TRBJ1-2	CASSIEPGRRQLYGYTF	TGTGCCAGTAGTATAGAGCCCGGACGGCGACAGCTCTATGGCTACACCTTC
TRBV3-1/TRBV3-2	.	TRBD2	TRBJ2-7	CASSLTSGVYEQYF	TGTGCCAGCAGCCTTACTAGCGGGGTTTACGAGCAGTACTTC
TRBV15	.	.	TRBJ2-3	CATSRGGADTQYF	TGTGCCACCAGCAGAGGGGGGGCAGATACGCAGTATTTT
TRBV4-2	few	.	TRBJ2-2	CASSPDEGERANTGELFF	TGTGCCAGCAGCCCCGACGAGGGTGAGCGGGCCAACACCGGGGAGCTGTTTTTT
TRBV19	.	.	TRBJ1-5	CAIKRGEDQPQHF	TGTGCCATTAAGCGGGGAGAGGATCAGCCCCAGCATTTT
TRBV2	.	TRBD1	TRBJ1-3	CASRDRGPGNTIYF	TGTGCCAGCAGAGACAGGGGTCCTGGAAACACCATATATTTT
TRBV5-4	.	TRBD1	TRBJ1-2	CASRSQGNYGYTF	TGTGCCAGCAGGTCACAGGGGAACTATGGCTACACCTTC
TRBV7-6	once	.	TRBJ1-3	CASSLSGDSGNTIYF	TGTGCCAGCAGCTTGTCCGGGGACTCTGGAAACACCATATATTTT
TRBV5-1	once	.	TRBJ2-7	CASSLGGGLGYEQYF	TGCGCCAGCAGCCTTGGCGGAGGGCTCGGCTACGAGCAGTACTTC
TRBV4-3	.	TRBD1	TRBJ1-2	CASSQAGTGDAGYTF	TGCGCCAGCAGCCAGGCCGGGACAGGGGATGCTGGCTACACCTTC
TRBV5-1	.	.	TRBJ2-7	CASSTDSLYEQYF	TGCGCCAGCAGCACGGACAGTTTATACGAGCAGTACTTC
TRBV30	.	TRBD2	TRBJ2-4	CAWSVGLAVPKNIQYF	TGTGCCTGGAGTGTAGGGCTAGCGGTACCCAAAAACATTCAGTACTTC
TRBV10-3	.	.	TRBJ1-5	CAISDGGPNANQPQHF	TGTGCCATCAGTGACGGGGGGCCTAATGCCAATCAGCCCCAGCATTTT
TRBV6-2/TRBV6-3	.	TRBD2	TRBJ2-7	CASSYIGSAGDSYEQYF	TGTGCCAGCAGTTACATCGGATCAGCGGGGGACTCCTACGAGCAGTACTTC
TRBV19	.	.	TRBJ1-4	CASRVPDTREKLFF	TGTGCCAGTAGGGTCCCGGACACTCGTGAAAAACTGTTTTTT
TRBV27	.	TRBD1	TRBJ2-3	CASSFWTGSTDTQYF	TGTGCCAGCAGTTTTTGGACAGGGAGCACAGATACGCAGTATTTT
TRBV4-1	.	.	TRBJ2-3	CASSQELAASTDTQYF	TGCGCCAGCAGCCAAGAACTGGCGGCTAGCACAGATACGCAGTATTTT
TRBV3-1/TRBV3-2	.	TRBD2	TRBJ2-3	CASSLLAGASTDTQYF	TGTGCCAGCAGCCTATTAGCGGGGGCCAGCACAGATACGCAGTATTTT
TRBV19	.	.	TRBJ1-2	CASSRGVGYGYTF	TGTGCCAGTAGTAGGGGGGTCGGCTATGGCTACACCTTC
TRBV29-1	few	.	TRBJ1-1	CSVEETALGGTEAFF	TGCAGCGTTGAAGAGACGGCCCTTGGAGGGACTGAAGCTTTCTTT
TRBV7-2	.	.	TRBJ2-5	CASSSTFQETQYF	TGTGCCAGCAGCTCGACATTCCAAGAGACCCAGTACTTC
TRBV29-1	.	.	TRBJ1-1	CSVQSTEAFF	TGCAGCGTGCAGTCCACTGAAGCTTTCTTT
TRBV5-6	once	TRBD1	TRBJ1-1	CASSGPGTGDTEAFF	TGTGCCAGCAGCGGACCTGGGACAGGGGACACTGAAGCTTTCTTT
TRBV4-1	.	TRBD2	TRBJ2-1	CASSQTPGLAGHNEQFF	TGCGCCAGCAGCCAGACACCGGGACTAGCGGGGCATAATGAGCAGTTCTTC